One sample yielded the 11 T cell receptor beta chains listed below, sequenced in a study of shared clonotypes between healthy human individuals. Naive-designated CD8 cells lacked CD45RO, were positively enriched for CCR7, and omitted terminally differentiated effector memory CD45RA+ cells. Sequenced by immunoSEQ multiplex PCR; TCRdb stores in-frame clones only, minus some. This table holds around 2,000,000 clones, approximately 94% found once. Material: naive CD8+ T cells sorted from blood. Receptor source: a young man in good health.

Of note for this clone: The same CDR3 can be traced to other DNA sequences in this sample. This chain joins TRBV5-6 and TRBJ2-7, with unresolved D. The CDR3 length is 12 residues. The V end lost 0 bases, the J end lost 6 bases, and 7 bases lay between the germline ends. Germline V gene sequence: CDR1 SGHDT, CDR2 YYEEEE. The CDR3 nucleotides are TGTGCCAGCAGCTTGGAGGTTGGCGAGCAGTACTTC. Translated: CASSLEVGEQYF.

The chain uses TRBV11-2 and TRBJ2-3; 7 positions match TRBD1. Trimming at V came to 0 bases and at J to 2 bases, leaving 8 bases not matched to a gene. The CDR3 has 17 residues. The V gene's germline CDR1 is SGHAT and CDR2 FQNNGV. The CDR3 DNA reads TGTGCCAGCAGCTTAGATCATTGGCAGGGGGACACAGATACGCAGTATTTT. As protein: CASSLDHWQGDTDTQYF.

This chain links TRBV7-9 with TRBJ2-5; 7 nucleotides line up with TRBD2. Germline assignment: CDR1 SEHNR and CDR2 FQNEAQ (reference sequence). J lost 3 bases, V lost 6 bases, and 4 bases had no gene match. The length of the CDR3 is 13 residues. DNA of the CDR3: TGTGCCAGCAGGAAGGGAGGGGAAGAGACCCAGTACTTC. Translated: CASRKGGEETQYF.

The chain combines TRBV9 with TRBJ1-6; D not certain. With 0 bases removed from V and 10 bases from J, the gap between germline ends came to 14 bases. The CDR3 spans 15 residues. CDR1 and CDR2 from the germline V gene are SGDLS and YYNGEE. The CDR3 DNA follows: TGTGCCAGCAGCGTAGACCCGGCAGAGCGGTCACCCCTCCACTTT. Protein: CASSVDPAERSPLHF.

The gene calls are TRBV7-2 and TRBJ2-4, with 12 bases matching TRBD2. Germline CDR1 SGHTA, CDR2 FQGNSA. V was pared by 4 bases and J by 7 bases, with 14 bases of the junction left unmatched. There are 18 residues in the CDR3. CDR3 amino acids: CASSSEQKTSGRFNIQYF. The CDR3 region has the DNA TGTGCCAGCAGCTCAGAACAAAAGACTAGCGGGAGATTCAACATTCAGTACTTC. Based on the CDR3 plus reference TRBV7-2 and TRBJ2-4, the full variable domain is GAGVSQSPSNKVTEKGKDVELRCDPISGHTALYWYRQSLGQGLEFLIYFQGNSAPDKSGLPSDRFSAERTGGSVSTLTIQRTQQEDSAVYLCASSSEQKTSGRFNIQYFGAGTRLSVL.

This sequence joins TRBV6-5 and TRBJ1-1; tentative D call: TRBD1 (5 bases). The CDR3 spans 13 residues. The V end was cut by 4 bases, the J end by 4 bases, with 10 bases between. Germline V gene data show CDR1 as MNHEY and CDR2 as SVGAGI. The CDR3 bases are TGTGCCAGCAGTTTGGGGGGGTCCACTGAAGCTTTCTTT. Translated, it gives CASSLGGSTEAFF.

V usage is TRBV6-1 and J usage is TRBJ1-1; a possible D gene is TRBD1 (6 bases). The CDR3 runs to 13 residues. With 6 bases removed from V and 10 bases from J, the gap between germline ends came to 18 bases. The germline gives CDR1 MNHNS, CDR2 SASEGT. CDR3 region: CASRGQGLGGAFF. CDR3 coding DNA: TGTGCCAGCAGGGGGCAGGGGCTAGGTGGAGCTTTCTTT.

This clone was observed a single time. This chain connects TRBV7-9 to TRBJ1-2; tentatively, D is TRBD1 (5 bases). The germline V gene has CDR1 SEHNR and CDR2 FQNEAQ (reference sequence). The CDR3 has 13 amino acids. Trimming left V 2 bases short and J 5 bases short, with 9 bases between. This chain's CDR3 is CASSLPGRYGYTF. In DNA, the CDR3 is TGTGCCAGCAGCTTACCAGGGAGGTATGGCTACACCTTC.

The V gene is TRBV9, the J gene TRBJ2-7; 10 bases align to TRBD2. After removal of 3 bases from V and 4 bases from J, the junction contained 7 bases not matched to a gene. Per the germline V gene, CDR1 is SGDLS and CDR2 is YYNGEE. This CDR3 contains 15 residues. The CDR3 region has the DNA TGTGCCAGCAGCGAAGGGGTAGCGGGAGGATACGAGCAGTACTTC. As protein: CASSEGVAGGYEQYF.

This chain uses TRBV25-1 with TRBJ1-5; maybe TRBD1 (5 bases). Germline V lookup: CDR1 MGHDK, CDR2 SYGVNS. Trimming stripped 0 bases from V and 6 bases from J, with 9 bases between. The CDR3 is 14 amino acids. The CDR3 sequence is CASSEYGGGQPQHF. CDR3 in DNA: TGTGCCAGCAGTGAATATGGGGGGGGTCAGCCCCAGCATTTT. Supplemented by reference TRBV25-1 and TRBJ1-5, the full variable domain reads EADIYQTPRYLVIGTGKKITLECSQTMGHDKMYWYQQDPGMELHLIHYSYGVNSTEKGDLSSESTVSRIRTEHFPLTLESARPSHTSQYLCASSEYGGGQPQHFGDGTRLSIL.

The gene calls are TRBV6-6 and TRBJ1-1, with 7 bases fitting TRBD1. Germline-derived CDR1 and CDR2 are MNHNY and SVGAGI (reference sequence). The junction had 6 bases not matched to a gene; V was cut back by 6 bases and J by 2 bases. The length of the CDR3 is 14 residues. The CDR3 DNA is TGTGCCAGCAGGGGACAGTCAGCTAACACTGAAGCTTTCTTT. It yields the protein CASRGQSANTEAFF.